The 23 T cell receptor beta chains below come from one sample, sequenced in a study of OX40 agonist ivuxolimab in advanced cancers. Some clones are missing from TCRdb's copy, which holds only in-frame ones; the method was immunoSEQ multiplex PCR. The sample has tens of thousands of clones, approximately 80% seen once. Sequenced material: CD4+ or CD8+ T cells sorted from blood, taken in a trial of the OX40 agonist ivuxolimab. All receptors derive from an adult with an advanced solid tumor such as melanoma, head and neck, liver or kidney cancer.

The genes are TRBV6-6 and TRBJ1-5, with a tentative D call TRBD1 (5 bases). Trimming cost V 3 bases and J 4 bases, with 7 bases left between them. There are 13 residues in the CDR3. CDR1 and CDR2 from the germline V gene are MNHNY and SVGAGI (reference sequence). CDR3 sequence (DNA): TGTGCCAGCAGTTATGGGGCGAATCAGCCCCAGCATTTT. Encoded protein: CASSYGANQPQHF.

V usage is TRBV15 and J usage is TRBJ1-4, with 7 bases identical to TRBD1. There are 13 residues in the CDR3. Germline values: CDR1 LNHNV, CDR2 YYDKDF (reference sequence). The junction had 8 bases not matched to a gene; V was cut back by 3 bases and J by 13 bases. The CDR3 loop is CATSSPGQVGLFF. CDR3 bases: TGTGCCACCAGCAGTCCCGGACAGGTCGGACTGTTTTTT.

This chain links TRBV4-2 with TRBJ1-5, with D possibly TRBD1 on 5 matching bases. From germline, CDR1 is LGHNA and CDR2 YNFKEQ. This CDR3 comprises 15 residues. V lost 4 bases, J lost 0 bases, and 10 bases lay in between. The CDR3 loop is CASSREGYSNQPQHF. The CDR3 DNA is TGTGCCAGCAGCCGGGAGGGGTATAGCAATCAGCCCCAGCATTTT.

V gene TRBV28 combines with J gene TRBJ2-7; 10 bases are a match to TRBD1. V gave up 6 bases and J gave up 5 bases; unmatched junction bases: 10. The V gene's germline CDR1 is MDHEN and CDR2 SYDVKM. CDR3 length: 15 residues. The CDR3 region is CASRGHGTGDNEQYV. CDR3 DNA sequence: TGTGCCAGCAGAGGACATGGGACAGGGGACAACGAGCAGTACGTC.

This clone has a single count. The V call is TRBV10-3, the J call TRBJ2-2, with a possible D match to TRBD1 (5 bases). Deletions cut 8 bases from V and 5 bases from J, with 12 bases between. Germline assignment: CDR1 ENHRY and CDR2 SYGVKD. The CDR3 is 13 amino acids. CDR3 region: CAIGQGSTGELFF. CDR3 sequence (DNA): TGTGCCATCGGGCAGGGTAGTACCGGGGAGCTGTTTTTT.

The chain links TRBV19 to TRBJ1-3; no definite D call. Germline loops: CDR1 LNHDA, CDR2 SQIVND (reference sequence). V was clipped by 6 bases and J by 2 bases, with 8 bases between them. This CDR3 has 13 residues. CDR3 in amino acids: CASRGSTGNTIYF. For the CDR3, the DNA is TGTGCCAGTAGAGGTTCGACTGGAAACACCATATATTTT. Variable domain in full (rest from reference TRBV19 and TRBJ1-3): DGGITQSPKYLFRKEGQNVTLSCEQNLNHDAMYWYRQDPGQGLRLIYYSQIVNDFQKGDIAEGYSVSREKKESFPLTVTSAQKNPTAFYLCASRGSTGNTIYFGEGSWLTVV.

This clone is deemed medium-sized. The V and J genes are TRBV7-6 and TRBJ2-7; 8 nucleotides match TRBD1. This CDR3 is built from 15 residues. The trim removed 5 bases at V and 1 base at J, leaving 7 bases unmatched. Germline values: CDR1 SGHVS, CDR2 FNYEAQ. In DNA form, the CDR3 reads TGTGCCAGCAGCGCCGGGACAGGAAAATCCTACGAGCAGTACTTC. Protein sequence: CASSAGTGKSYEQYF.

This chain connects TRBV27 to TRBJ2-7; TRBD2 aligns across 7 bases. The CDR3 runs to 16 residues. Germline V gene lookup returns CDR1 MNHEY and CDR2 SMNVEV (reference sequence). J lost 3 bases, V lost 7 bases, and 15 bases had no gene match. CDR3 in DNA: TGTGCCAGCACCCTCCTTCCGGGACTACCCGGCTACGAGCAGTACTTC. This translates into CASTLLPGLPGYEQYF.

This clone was seen only once. The rearrangement links TRBV10-3 to TRBJ1-2, with D maybe TRBD1 (6 bases). Per germline, CDR1 ENHRY and CDR2 SYGVKD. The CDR3 loop spans 15 amino acids. V gave up 0 bases and J gave up 4 bases, with 12 bases separating them. CDR3 in DNA: TGTGCCATCAGTGAGTCACAGGGATACTCCTATGGCTACACCTTC. Protein sequence: CAISESQGYSYGYTF.

Written as DNA, the CDR3 is TGTGCCAGCAGCTTAGGATGGCAGACTAACTACGAGCAGTACTTC. The encoded protein is CASSLGWQTNYEQYF. V usage is TRBV7-2 and J usage is TRBJ2-5; tentative D call: TRBD2 (5 bases). Judging by the DNA end, TRBJ2-7 fits better; the J call may be wrong. CDR1 and CDR2 (germline): SGHTA, FQGNSA. CDR3 length equals 15 residues.

This chain uses TRBV5-6 with TRBJ2-7, with 7 bases fitting TRBD1. Looked up from germline, CDR1 is SGHDT and CDR2 is YYEEEE. J gave up 4 bases and V 3 bases, and 4 bases lay outside the gene matches. The CDR3 covers 13 residues. CDR3 nucleotide sequence: TGTGCCAGCAGCTGGGGACAGTCTTACGAGCAGTACTTC. Its protein product is CASSWGQSYEQYF.

This rearrangement joins TRBV11-3 to TRBJ2-1; no reliable D call. V shed 5 bases and J shed 4 bases, with 9 bases lying between them. CDR1 is SGHNT and CDR2 is YENEEA in the germline V gene. There are 13 residues in the CDR3. The CDR3, as DNA: TGTGCCAGCAGCCCGGACCCGTACAATGAGCAGTTCTTC. Amino acids: CASSPDPYNEQFF. The complete variable domain, with remaining parts taken from reference TRBV11-3 and TRBJ2-1, reads EAGVVQSPRYKIIEKKQPVAFWCNPISGHNTLYWYLQNLGQGPELLIRYENEEAVDDSQLPKDRFSAERLKGVDSTLKIQPAELGDSAVYLCASSPDPYNEQFFGPGTRLTVL.

The chain carries TRBV11-2 and TRBJ2-5; D is unresolved. The CDR3 is made up of 10 amino acids. V shed 8 bases and J shed 7 bases, with 8 bases lying between them. Germline V gene lookup returns CDR1 SGHAT and CDR2 FQNNGV. The CDR3 spells CASQGRTQYF. The CDR3, as DNA: TGTGCCAGCCAAGGGCGGACCCAGTACTTC.

V usage is TRBV28 and J usage is TRBJ1-2, with unresolved D. CDR1 and CDR2 (germline): MDHEN, SYDVKM. The CDR3 spans 13 residues. V shed 3 bases and J shed 3 bases, with 8 bases lying between them. The CDR3 nucleotides read TGTGCCAGCAGTTTGGTTCCCTACTATGGCTACACCTTC. Translated: CASSLVPYYGYTF.

The chain links TRBV9 to TRBJ2-3; D gene unclear. The V and J ends lost 0 bases and 0 bases respectively, with 11 bases between them. The CDR3 runs to 16 residues. Germline V lookup: CDR1 SGDLS, CDR2 YYNGEE. The chain's CDR3 is CASSVAPPPSTDTQYF. The CDR3 bases are TGTGCCAGCAGCGTAGCCCCCCCGCCTAGCACAGATACGCAGTATTTT.

As to this clone: The junction differs from germline at one of its ends, possibly a read error. The V and J genes are TRBV5-5 and TRBJ1-5; D is unresolved. CDR1 SGHKS and CDR2 YYEKEE come from the germline V gene (reference sequence). This CDR3 region has 14 residues. CDR3 coding DNA: TGTGCCAGCAGCTTGGACAGAGATAATCGGCCCCAGCATTTT. Translated: CASSLDRDNRPQHF.

The V and J genes are TRBV7-9 and TRBJ2-2, with no clear D. Germline assignment: CDR1 SEHNR and CDR2 FQNEAQ (reference sequence). Trimming left V 2 bases short and J 4 bases short, with 8 bases between. The CDR3 extends over 14 amino acids. CDR3 sequence (DNA): TGTGCCAGCAGCTTAATTTTCAGCACCGGGGAGCTGTTTTTT. This encodes CASSLIFSTGELFF.

CDR3 DNA sequence: TGTGCCAGCCGGGACCCCGCCTACGAGCAGTACTTC. As protein: CASRDPAYEQYF. The chain links TRBV6-1 to TRBJ2-5; D tentatively fits TRBD1 or TRBD2 (5 bases each). The J call may not be correct, given that the DNA end is closer to TRBJ2-7. The CDR3 consists of 12 residues. Germline CDR1 is MNHNS and CDR2 is SASEGT.

The rearrangement joins TRBV28 to TRBJ2-1; D unresolved. The CDR3 has 13 residues. V was trimmed by 5 bases and J by 2 bases, leaving 7 bases between them. Germline loops: CDR1 MDHEN, CDR2 SYDVKM. CDR3 region: CASSLGTYNEQFF. Written as DNA, the CDR3 is TGTGCCAGCAGTCTAGGGACCTACAATGAGCAGTTCTTC.

The chain links TRBV2 to TRBJ2-2; D call uncertain. V lost 8 bases and J 4 bases, leaving 8 bases between the germline ends. Germline CDR1 and CDR2: SNHLY and FYNNEI. This CDR3 has 12 amino acids. The CDR3 is CASRKSTGELFF. For the CDR3, the DNA is TGTGCCAGCCGCAAGTCCACCGGGGAGCTGTTTTTT.

V and J are TRBV6-4 and TRBJ2-7; D remains ambiguous. Germline-derived CDR1 and CDR2 are MRHNA and SNTAGT. V was shortened by 0 bases and J by 1 base, with 7 bases between the two germline ends. This CDR3 spans 14 amino acids. The CDR3 DNA is TGTGCCAGCAGTGACTCGGTGCAGTCCTACGAGCAGTACGTC. Its translation is CASSDSVQSYEQYV.

The chain combines TRBV28 with TRBJ2-7, with TRBD1 identical over 7 bases. V lost 4 bases to trimming and J lost 3 bases; unmatched junction nucleotides: 15. Per germline, CDR1 MDHEN and CDR2 SYDVKM. The CDR3 has 17 amino acids. CDR3 region: CASSSIEGQQPIYEQYF. The CDR3 DNA is TGTGCCAGCAGTTCAATTGAGGGACAGCAGCCGATCTACGAGCAGTACTTC.

CDR3 DNA sequence: TGTGCCAGTAGTTCCCCTTGGAGGGGCAAAGCTTTCTTT. Its translation is CASSSPWRGKAFF. The chain uses TRBV19 and TRBJ1-1, with a possible D match to TRBD1 (5 bases). Germline CDR1 LNHDA, CDR2 SQIVND (reference sequence). CDR3 length equals 13 residues. The V end lost 5 bases, the J end lost 9 bases, and 16 bases lay between the germline ends.